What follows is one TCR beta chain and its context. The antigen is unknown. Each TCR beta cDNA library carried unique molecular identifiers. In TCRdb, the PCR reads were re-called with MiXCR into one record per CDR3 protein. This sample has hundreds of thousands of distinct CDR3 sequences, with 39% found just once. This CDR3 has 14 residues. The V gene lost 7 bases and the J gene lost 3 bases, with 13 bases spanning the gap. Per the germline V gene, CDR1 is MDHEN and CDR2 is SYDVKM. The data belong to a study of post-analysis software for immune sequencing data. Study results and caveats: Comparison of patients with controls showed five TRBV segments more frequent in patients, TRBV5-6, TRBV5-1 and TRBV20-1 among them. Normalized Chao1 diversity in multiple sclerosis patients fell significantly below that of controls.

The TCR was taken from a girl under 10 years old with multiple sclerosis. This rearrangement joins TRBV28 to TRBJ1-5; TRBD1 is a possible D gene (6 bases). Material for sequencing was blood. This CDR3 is CASTLTGHNQPQHF. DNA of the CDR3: TGTGCCAGCACCCTTACAGGGCACAATCAGCCCCAGCATTTT.